This T cell receptor (beta chain) was obtained from a study of blood T cell repertoires in COVID-19. Generated by immunoSEQ multiplex PCR, the TCRdb table keeps only in-frame clones and is missing some. The sample comprises 260,000 or so clones, 88% of which are singletons, and more than 0.95% rests with the top ten. This CDR3 region has 13 residues. V lost 7 bases and J 8 bases, leaving 17 bases between the germline ends. The germline V gene has CDR1 SEHNR and CDR2 FQNEAQ (reference sequence). Categorization into cohorts depended on clinical history that participants reported. This TCR derives from a woman in her thirties or forties with acute COVID-19. Sequences were obtained from PBMCs or T cells enriched from blood (not recorded which). The rearrangement uses TRBV7-9 and TRBJ1-2; possible D gene TRBD1, 5 bases. The CDR3, as DNA: TGTGCCAGCAACGAATTACAGGTTTACGGCTACACCTTC. Translation gives CASNELQVYGYTF.